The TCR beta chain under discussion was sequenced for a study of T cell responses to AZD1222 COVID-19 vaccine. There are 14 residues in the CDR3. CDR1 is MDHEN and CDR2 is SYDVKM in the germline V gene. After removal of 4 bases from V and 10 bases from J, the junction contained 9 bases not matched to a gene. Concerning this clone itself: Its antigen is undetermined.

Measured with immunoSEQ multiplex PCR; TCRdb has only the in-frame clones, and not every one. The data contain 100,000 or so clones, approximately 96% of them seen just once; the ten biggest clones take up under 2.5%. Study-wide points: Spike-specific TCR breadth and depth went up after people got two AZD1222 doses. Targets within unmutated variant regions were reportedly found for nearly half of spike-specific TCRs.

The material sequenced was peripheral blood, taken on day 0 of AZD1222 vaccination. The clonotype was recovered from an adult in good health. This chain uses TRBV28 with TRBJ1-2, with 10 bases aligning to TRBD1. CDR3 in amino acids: CASSYPGTGVSYTF. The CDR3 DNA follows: TGTGCCAGCAGTTATCCCGGGACAGGGGTCTCCTACACCTTC.